In its sample, the clone carrying this TCR beta chain was seen many times. What it binds is unknown. The data belong to a study of T cells in Graves' hyperthyroidism and ophthalmopathy. Whole-study results and caveats: A 13 V-J signature model discriminated ophthalmopathy versus stable hyperthyroidism. Within blood appeared most thyroid clonotypes that had expanded above 0.001.

There were TCR beta CDR3 regions amplified from RNA transcripts. TCR CDR3 regions were first amplified by RT-PCR with HTBI primers. TCRdb reanalysed the multiplex PCR reads using MiXCR and keeps one entry per CDR3 protein. The sample has about 570,000 distinct CDR3 sequences; about 45% are singletons. Exclusions: uncontrolled infection, other autoimmune disease, pregnancy, lactation. Clinicians diagnosed patients from clinical symptoms, serum thyroxine and TRAb, thyroid ultrasound and orbital computed tomography. CDR1 is PRHDT and CDR2 is FYEKMQ in the germline V gene (reference sequence). The CDR3 runs 16 residues. Trimming stripped 0 bases from V and 7 bases from J, with 19 bases between.

The chain has TRBV13 and TRBJ2-7; D not resolved. The TCR originated in an adult woman with Graves' disease, either hyperthyroidism or ophthalmopathy (not recorded which). The sample was peripheral blood or thyroid tissue (not recorded which). The CDR3 DNA reads TGTGCCAGCAGCTTAGGCCTGCAGGTAGGAGTCCTGGAGCAGTACTTC. This translates into CASSLGLQVGVLEQYF.